One and the same sample provided the 18 T cell receptor beta chains below, sequenced in a study of spatial heterogeneity in lung cancer. TCRdb re-called the 5' RACE reads with MiXCR, one entry per CDR3 protein. The table lists 18,000 or so distinct CDR3 sequences, around 6.9% of them singletons, with about 4% in the top ten. Study conclusions and caveats: How many expanded intratumoral alpha and beta TCRs were present tracked the tumor mutation count, which was a count of nonsynonymous mutations.

Time point specified: sample taken at primary tumor resection. These receptors' antigens are unknown. The sample here was lung tumor tissue, taken at surgery. Source of these receptors: a female donor with early-stage non-small cell lung cancer.

This clonotype has ten or more counts. This chain joins TRBV5-1 and TRBJ1-1; D may be TRBD1 (6 bases). The CDR3 totals 15 residues. The V end lost 4 bases, the J end lost 4 bases, and 17 bases lay between the germline ends. The germline CDR1 and CDR2 sequences are SGHRS and YFSETQ. CDR3 sequence (DNA): TGCGCCAGCAGCGTACGGACAGCCCCCCCCACTGAAGCTTTCTTT. It translates to CASSVRTAPPTEAFF.

This clonotype was picked up many times. The chain employs TRBV4-3 and TRBJ2-5; D may be TRBD1 (5 bases). Germline V gene lookup returns CDR1 LGHNA and CDR2 YSLEER. V was trimmed by 0 bases and J by 5 bases, leaving 19 bases between them. This CDR3 region has 17 residues. As DNA, the CDR3 is TGCGCCAGCAGCCAAGATAGCTGGGCAGGGTCGGAGGAGACCCAGTACTTC. This translates into CASSQDSWAGSEETQYF.

This clonotype was found a few times. This chain connects TRBV7-2 to TRBJ1-5; 7 nucleotides align to TRBD1. V gave up 5 bases and J gave up 6 bases; unmatched junction bases: 4. Per germline, CDR1 SGHTA and CDR2 FQGNSA. This CDR3 spans 13 amino acids. The CDR3 loop reads CASSPDRRQPQHF. The CDR3 DNA is TGTGCCAGCAGCCCGGACAGGCGTCAGCCCCAGCATTTT. The full variable domain, completed using reference TRBV7-2 and TRBJ1-5, is GAGVSQSPSNKVTEKGKDVELRCDPISGHTALYWYRQSLGQGLEFLIYFQGNSAPDKSGLPSDRFSAERTGGSVSTLTIQRTQQEDSAVYLCASSPDRRQPQHFGDGTRLSIL.

J is TRBJ2-2 and V is TRBV7-9; the D is unclear. Deletions cut 3 bases from V and 0 bases from J, with 17 bases between. Germline loops: CDR1 SEHNR, CDR2 FQNEAQ (reference sequence). The CDR3 loop spans 18 amino acids. CDR3 DNA sequence: TGTGCCAGCAGCTTGTTTGCCGGCATCCGCCCGAACACCGGGGAGCTGTTTTTT. Residues: CASSLFAGIRPNTGELFF.

This clonotype was counted ten times or more. The J gene is TRBJ1-1, the V gene TRBV5-1; a possible D gene is TRBD1 (6 bases). The V gene lost 4 bases and the J gene lost 4 bases, with 17 bases spanning the gap. Germline-derived CDR1 and CDR2 are SGHRS and YFSETQ. The CDR3 length is 15 residues. This chain's CDR3 is CASSGTTGTGTEAFF. The CDR3 DNA sequence: TGCGCCAGCAGCGGGACAACAGGGACGGGCACTGAAGCTTTCTTT.

This clonotype was counted ten times or more. The J gene is TRBJ2-3, the V gene TRBV27, with a tentative D call TRBD1 (6 bases). Germline V gene lookup returns CDR1 MNHEY and CDR2 SMNVEV (reference sequence). This CDR3 region has 14 residues. The V end lost 3 bases, the J end lost 3 bases, and 10 bases lay between the germline ends. CDR3 sequence: CASSFRTETDTQYF. The CDR3 DNA is TGTGCCAGCAGTTTCCGGACAGAAACAGATACGCAGTATTTT.

This clonotype showed up many times. The chain has TRBV20-1 and TRBJ2-7; 11 nucleotides align to TRBD2. Germline CDR1 is DFQATT and CDR2 is SNEGSKA (reference sequence). CDR3 length: 13 residues. Trimming took 4 bases from V and 6 from J; bases not matched to a gene: 5. The CDR3 DNA reads TGCAGTGCTATTAGCGGGAGGGCCCGCGAGCAGTACTTC. Encoded protein: CSAISGRAREQYF.

This clonotype has ten or more counts. V is TRBV20-1 and J is TRBJ1-2; unclear D gene. V dropped 3 bases and J dropped 4 bases, with 18 bases sitting between them. Per the germline V gene, CDR1 is DFQATT and CDR2 is SNEGSKA (reference sequence). There are 15 residues in the CDR3. The CDR3 loop is CSARGTSTRTYGYTF. The CDR3 DNA is TGCAGTGCTAGGGGAACCTCGACACGTACCTATGGCTACACCTTC.

The V and J genes are TRBV28 and TRBJ1-1; D remains unclear. With 2 bases removed from V and 8 bases from J, the gap between germline ends came to 12 bases. The germline V gene has CDR1 MDHEN and CDR2 SYDVKM. The CDR3 loop spans 13 amino acids. Written as DNA, the CDR3 is TGTGCCAGCAGTTTAGGCGGGTATTGGGAAGCTTTCTTT. This encodes CASSLGGYWEAFF.

This clonotype came up many times. This rearrangement joins TRBV5-1 to TRBJ2-1, with 12 nucleotides matching TRBD1. The V gene end was trimmed by 3 bases and the J gene end by 7 bases; junction bases not matched to a gene: 5. Germline V gene sequence: CDR1 SGHRS, CDR2 YFSETQ. The CDR3 has 15 amino acids. In DNA form, the CDR3 reads TGCGCCAGCAGCTCCCGGGACAGGGGGCTTAATGAGCAGTTCTTC. Amino acid sequence: CASSSRDRGLNEQFF.

This clonotype was seen many times. V usage is TRBV2 and J usage is TRBJ1-5, with TRBD1 matching 10 bases. The CDR3 has 16 amino acids. Germline assignment: CDR1 SNHLY and CDR2 FYNNEI. The V and J ends lost 8 bases and 3 bases, in that order; junction bases with no gene match: 10. The DNA for the CDR3 is TGTGCCAGCGGGGACAGGGGAAGGATGATCAATCAGCCCCAGCATTTT. Its translation: CASGDRGRMINQPQHF.

This clonotype was counted ten times or more. J is TRBJ1-5 and V is TRBV6-2 or TRBV6-3; weak D call: TRBD1 (5 bases). The CDR3 contains 15 residues. V dropped 2 bases and J dropped 4 bases, with 12 bases sitting between them. CDR1 and CDR2 from the germline V gene are MNHEY and SVGEGT. The CDR3 loop is CASSYMGRGNQPQHF. CDR3 sequence (DNA): TGTGCCAGCAGTTACATGGGGCGCGGGAATCAGCCCCAGCATTTT.

This clonotype was counted between two and nine times. V usage is TRBV7-2 and J usage is TRBJ2-2, with a tentative D call TRBD2 (5 bases). This CDR3 is 15 amino acids long. Germline lookup yields CDR1 SGHTA and CDR2 FQGNSA. The V end was cut by 5 bases, the J end by 6 bases, with 16 bases between. In DNA, the CDR3 is TGTGCCAGCAGCCTACCCGGGAACGTGGCCGGGGAGCTGTTTTTT. Amino acid sequence: CASSLPGNVAGELFF.

This clonotype has at least ten counts. V and J are TRBV28 and TRBJ1-2; TRBD1 matches 8 bases. This CDR3 is 16 amino acids long. The germline V gene encodes CDR1 MDHEN and CDR2 SYDVKM. Germline trimming cut 3 bases from V and 8 bases from J; bases unmatched to any gene: 14. In DNA form, the CDR3 reads TGTGCCAGCAGTTTTTTCGCCGGACAGGGCGCCCTAGGCTACACCTTC. It encodes CASSFFAGQGALGYTF.

In regard to this clonotype: This sequence may be a read error, since a much larger clone differs from it by one base. This chain uses TRBV5-4 with TRBJ2-7; possible D gene TRBD2, 5 bases. CDR1 SGHNT and CDR2 YYREEE come from the germline V gene (reference sequence). The length of the CDR3 is 11 residues. This chain's CDR3 is CATSRGYEQYF. The CDR3, as DNA: TGTGCCACCAGCCGGGGCTACGAGCAGTACTTC.

In this sample, this clonotype turned up many times. The chain is built from TRBV6-5 and TRBJ1-1; no reliable D call. Germline loops: CDR1 MNHEY, CDR2 SVGAGI. Trimming pared 0 bases from V and 5 bases from J, leaving 13 bases between. This CDR3 is built from 15 residues. The chain's CDR3 is CASSYSMAGDTEAFF. In DNA, the CDR3 is TGTGCCAGCAGTTACTCGATGGCAGGAGATACTGAAGCTTTCTTT.

This clonotype was seen many times. The V gene is TRBV4-3, the J gene TRBJ2-2, with D perhaps TRBD1 (5 bases). The V end lost 4 bases, the J end lost 3 bases, and 15 bases lay between the germline ends. CDR3 length equals 16 residues. Germline V CDR1 and CDR2: LGHNA, YSLEER. CDR3 region: CASSRIRGDDTGELFF. Written as DNA, the CDR3 is TGCGCCAGCAGCCGTATAAGGGGTGATGACACCGGGGAGCTGTTTTTT.

This chain joins TRBV7-9 and TRBJ2-1; D ambiguous. Trimming cost V 5 bases and J 9 bases, with 8 bases left between them. Germline CDR1 and CDR2: SEHNR and FQNEAQ (reference sequence). The CDR3 length is 11 residues. The CDR3 region is CASSQLGEQFF. DNA for the CDR3: TGTGCCAGCAGCCAGCTCGGTGAGCAGTTCTTC.